This TCR beta chain was sequenced during a study of blood T cell repertoires in COVID-19. Study summary: The United States, Italy and Spain were the sources of the acute and convalescent COVID-19 samples. The cDNA or gDNA used as material had been derived from T cells, B-cell-depleted T cells, or PBMCs.

In the source study's methods: Estimates of nucleated cell counts were drawn from the amplification of reference gene primers. Sequencing was performed with immunoSEQ multiplex PCR; in TCRdb, only in-frame clones are kept and a portion is missing. V and J calls and clone size come straight from that table; D and trimming were deduced from the DNA. The data hold fewer than 400,000 clones, with 70% to 90% observed a single time. Per germline, CDR1 MNHEY and CDR2 SVGAGI. V dropped 6 bases and J dropped 2 bases, with 16 bases sitting between them. The CDR3 is 15 amino acids. The sequence came from a man aged 25 to 40 who had recovered from COVID-19. The source material was PBMCs or T cells enriched from blood (not recorded which). The rearrangement uses TRBV6-5 and TRBJ1-2; tentative D call: TRBD1 (6 bases). CDR3 DNA sequence: TGTGCCAGCAGGCGCGACCCCGGACAGAACTATGGCTACACCTTC. Its translation: CASRRDPGQNYGYTF.